These T cell receptor beta chains were read from a single sample in a study of CD8 T cells in Susac syndrome. TCRdb passed the immunoSEQ multiplex PCR reads through MiXCR, listing each CDR3 protein once. The sample comprises 240,000 or so distinct CDR3 sequences, roughly 95% of which are singletons, and about 0.1% rests with the top ten. The specimen was CD4+ T cells from PBMCs. Source of these receptors: a human donor with Susac syndrome. Each CDR3 is given with its conserved first and last residue. Each record gives: V gene, clone size, J gene, D gene, CDR3 length, CDR3 protein, CDR3 DNA. The D gene is left open where the match is weak. Clone size, where shown, is once, few, many, or a class for clones that have expanded.

>TRBV12-3/TRBV12-4|few|TRBJ1-5|.|15
CASSLAGNSNQPQHF
TGTGCCAGCAGTTTGGCCGGGAATAGCAATCAGCCCCAGCATTTT
>TRBV7-2|.|TRBJ2-1|TRBD2|17
CASSARTSGRGENEQFF
TGTGCCAGCAGCGCTAGGACTAGCGGGAGGGGGGAGAATGAGCAGTTCTTC
>TRBV5-1|.|TRBJ2-7|.|13
CASSLAGQYEQYF
TGCGCCAGCAGCTTGGCCGGCCAGTACGAGCAGTACTTC
>TRBV3-1|.|TRBJ2-7|.|12
CASSRYNYEQYF
TGTGCCAGCAGCCGATACAATTACGAGCAGTACTTC
>TRBV20-1|.|TRBJ2-1|.|15
CSAQKTGRRSNEQFF
TGCAGTGCCCAGAAGACCGGGAGAAGATCCAATGAGCAGTTCTTC
>TRBV19|.|TRBJ2-1|.|15
CASKVSGLFYNEQFF
TGTGCCAGTAAGGTTTCGGGACTCTTCTACAATGAGCAGTTCTTC
>TRBV15|once|TRBJ1-5|.|12
CATSRVNGPQHF
TGTGCCACCAGCAGAGTGAACGGGCCCCAGCATTTT
>TRBV7-3|once|TRBJ1-2|.|15
CASSLRGGPDYGYTF
TGTGCCAGCAGCCTCAGGGGAGGTCCTGACTATGGCTACACCTTC
>TRBV7-6|.|TRBJ1-1|TRBD1|15
CASSFDRGAPSEAFF
TGTGCCAGCAGCTTTGACAGGGGAGCCCCTTCTGAAGCTTTCTTT
>TRBV11-1|.|TRBJ2-1|.|11
CASSIDNEQFF
TGTGCCAGCAGCATTGACAATGAGCAGTTCTTC
>TRBV9|.|TRBJ2-7|.|16
CASSAYPTGAEYEQYF
TGTGCCAGCAGCGCATACCCAACGGGGGCGGAATACGAGCAGTACTTC
>TRBV6-5|.|TRBJ1-1|TRBD1|13
CASSLRDRGEAFF
TGTGCCAGCAGTTTGCGGGACAGAGGTGAAGCTTTCTTT
>TRBV9|once|TRBJ1-2|.|13
CASSVTSDSGYTF
TGTGCCAGCAGCGTAACGTCGGACAGCGGCTACACCTTC
>TRBV6-2/TRBV6-3|once|TRBJ2-7|.|14
CASSLDPALGEQYF
TGTGCCAGCAGCTTAGACCCAGCCCTGGGAGAGCAGTACTTC
>TRBV27|.|TRBJ2-2|TRBD2|19
CATGTGTSGIDLLVGELFF
TGTGCCACCGGAACCGGGACTAGCGGGATAGACTTGCTTGTCGGGGAGCTGTTTTTT
>TRBV3-1|once|TRBJ2-3|.|17
CASSQGGGGPSTDTQYF
TGTGCCAGCAGCCAAGGAGGCGGTGGGCCTAGCACAGATACGCAGTATTTT
>TRBV30|.|TRBJ2-1|TRBD2|15
CAWSQGLANNNEQFF
TGTGCCTGGAGCCAGGGACTAGCGAACAACAATGAGCAGTTCTTC
>TRBV28|.|TRBJ2-3|.|15
CASGLTGFREDTQYF
TGTGCCAGCGGGCTCACAGGGTTTCGAGAAGATACGCAGTATTTT
>TRBV3-1|.|TRBJ2-1|.|15
CASSHRQGGNHEQFF
TGTGCCAGCAGCCATAGGCAGGGTGGAAACCATGAGCAGTTCTTC
>TRBV5-1|.|TRBJ2-1|TRBD1|16
CASSTGTGAGYNEQFF
TGCGCCAGCAGCACAGGGACAGGGGCGGGGTACAATGAGCAGTTCTTC
>TRBV19|.|TRBJ2-2|TRBD2|14
CASKAGEHTGELFF
TGTGCCAGTAAAGCGGGAGAGCACACCGGGGAGCTGTTTTTT
>TRBV29-1|.|TRBJ1-2|.|14
CSVDTGTKNYGYTF
TGCAGCGTGGATACAGGGACCAAGAACTATGGCTACACCTTC
>TRBV19|.|TRBJ2-1|TRBD1|16
CASSIGGQGWYNEQFF
TGTGCCAGTAGTATAGGAGGACAGGGTTGGTACAATGAGCAGTTCTTC
>TRBV5-1|.|TRBJ2-5|TRBD1|16
CASSWGTGVLGETQYF
TGCGCCAGCAGCTGGGGGACAGGCGTTTTGGGAGAGACCCAGTACTTC
>TRBV6-5|.|TRBJ2-5|TRBD2|15
CASGRLAGLQETQYF
TGTGCCAGCGGTAGACTAGCGGGATTGCAAGAGACCCAGTACTTC
>TRBV27|.|TRBJ2-5|.|15
CASSLGAGRLETQYF
TGTGCCAGCAGTTTAGGGGCAGGGCGTCTCGAGACCCAGTACTTC
>TRBV28|.|TRBJ1-1|.|13
CASISGLNTEAFF
TGTGCCAGCATCTCAGGGTTGAACACTGAAGCTTTCTTT
>TRBV27|once|TRBJ2-3|.|14
CASSLGGITDTQYF
TGTGCCAGCAGTTTAGGAGGGATCACAGATACGCAGTATTTT
>TRBV6-2/TRBV6-3|once|TRBJ2-2|.|13
CASNLVNTGELFF
TGTGCCAGCAATCTAGTTAACACCGGGGAGCTGTTTTTT
>TRBV15|.|TRBJ1-4|TRBD1|16
CATSRVPQGAGEKLFF
TGTGCCACCAGCAGAGTTCCACAGGGGGCGGGTGAAAAACTGTTTTTT
>TRBV29-1|.|TRBJ1-2|.|12
CSVSGQGYGYTF
TGCAGCGTCAGTGGGCAGGGGTATGGCTACACCTTC
>TRBV5-1|.|TRBJ1-1|.|15
CASSWDGSMNTEAFF
TGCGCCAGCAGCTGGGACGGATCCATGAACACTGAAGCTTTCTTT
>TRBV7-8|.|TRBJ2-7|.|12
CASSLATGEQYF
TGTGCCAGCAGCTTAGCCACGGGCGAGCAGTACTTC
>TRBV28|.|TRBJ2-7|.|12
CASSPPSEEQYF
TGTGCCAGCAGTCCACCGAGCGAGGAGCAGTACTTC
>TRBV18|.|TRBJ2-1|.|13
CASSPPGTNEQFF
TGTGCCAGCTCACCACCGGGGACCAATGAGCAGTTCTTC
>TRBV29-1|few|TRBJ1-5|.|13
CSVAQGVDQPQHF
TGCAGCGTCGCACAGGGCGTCGATCAGCCCCAGCATTTT